This T cell receptor (beta chain) comes out of a study of blood T cell repertoires in COVID-19. Background on the study: The origin of the acute and convalescent COVID-19 samples was the United States, Italy and Spain. PBMCs, B-cell-depleted T cells, or T cells were the source of the cDNA or gDNA that made up the material.

Per the original data handling: Quantification of nucleated cells was approximated via reference gene primer amplification. Here immunoSEQ multiplex PCR was the method, and the copy in TCRdb shows in-frame clones only, minus some. V and J calls and clone size are those listed in that table; D and trimming were worked out from the DNA. The repertoire holds around 81,000 clones, with roughly 86% as singletons. The sequence was obtained from a man aged 70 or older with acute or convalescent COVID-19. Sequenced: peripheral blood.

CDR3 nucleotide sequence: TGTGCCAGCAGCTTAGCCGGGAGGAGCACCGGGGAGCTGTTTTTT. Translation gives CASSLAGRSTGELFF. The chain uses TRBV7-9 and TRBJ2-2; 7 positions agree with TRBD2. The CDR3 length is 15 residues. The germline V gene encodes CDR1 SEHNR and CDR2 FQNEAQ (reference sequence). J was trimmed by 4 bases and V by 0 bases; bases with no gene match: 2.